These 3 T cell receptor beta chains were all obtained from the same sample, sequenced in a study of graft-versus-host responses after intestinal transplantation. No antigen has been identified for these receptors. The assay was immunoSEQ multiplex PCR, and TCRdb's table has in-frame clones only and misses some. Among roughly 90,000 clones listed, around 93% were seen once. This specimen was unstimulated CD4+ T cells sorted from spleen or lymph node cells, taken before transplant. Source of these receptors: a human donor who was the organ donor for an intestinal transplant.

The genes are TRBV5-8 and TRBJ2-5; 12 bases are a match to TRBD2. From germline, CDR1 is SGHTS and CDR2 YDEGEE. The ends lost 1 base at V and 5 bases at J; junction bases unmatched: 12. The length of the CDR3 is 18 residues. The chain's CDR3 is CASSLLGGRLAGVETQYF. The DNA for the CDR3 is TGTGCCAGCAGCTTGTTGGGAGGACGACTAGCGGGGGTTGAGACCCAGTACTTC.

The chain combines TRBV30 with TRBJ1-6; 9 nucleotides match TRBD1. Trimming took 3 bases from V and 11 from J; bases not matched to a gene: 5. Germline V CDR1 and CDR2: GTSNPN, SVGIG (reference sequence). This CDR3 is built from 13 residues. The CDR3 DNA reads TGTGCCTGGAGCGGGACAGGGTTGGCACCCCTCCACTTT. Protein: CAWSGTGLAPLHF.

V gene TRBV27 combines with J gene TRBJ2-7, with 15 bases aligning to TRBD2. The germline gives CDR1 MNHEY, CDR2 SMNVEV (reference sequence). This CDR3 comprises 15 residues. V lost 4 bases, J lost 2 bases, and 0 bases stayed unmatched. The CDR3 region has the DNA TGTGCCAGCAGTTGGACTAGCGGGGGGGCCTACGAGCAGTACTTC. It specifies CASSWTSGGAYEQYF.